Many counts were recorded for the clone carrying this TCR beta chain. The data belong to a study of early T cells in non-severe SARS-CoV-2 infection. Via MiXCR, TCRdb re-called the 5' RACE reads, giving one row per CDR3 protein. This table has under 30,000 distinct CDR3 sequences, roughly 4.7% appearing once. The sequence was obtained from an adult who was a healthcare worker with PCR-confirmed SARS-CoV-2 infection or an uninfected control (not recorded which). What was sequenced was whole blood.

The CDR3 region is CASSLTGLNPLGYTF. Here the CDR3 DNA reads TGTGCCAGCAGCTTGACAGGCCTGAACCCTCTTGGCTACACCTTC. The rearrangement joins TRBV5-8 to TRBJ1-2; D is perhaps TRBD1 (5 bases). The CDR3 has 15 amino acids. The germline CDR1 and CDR2 sequences are SGHTS and YDEGEE. V lost 1 base to trimming and J lost 7 bases, with 17 bases between them.